These 8 T cell receptor beta chains were all obtained from the same sample, sequenced in a study of a mutant IDH1 vaccine in newly diagnosed glioma. Time point reported: week 47, end of study. In every dose of vaccine, 300 ug of mutant IDH1 20-mer peptide was given alongside topical imiquimod. The antigens these receptors bind are not known. This table comes from immunoSEQ multiplex PCR, and its TCRdb copy is limited to in-frame clones, with some not included. In the table there are about 50,000 clones, around 84% of which are singletons. This specimen consisted of PBMCs, obtained from a glioma patient whose treatment included an IDH1 peptide vaccine. The receptors stem from a woman aged 30 to 39 with glioma. Some clones in this sample may be carry-over from other donors' samples.

The V and J genes are TRBV13 and TRBJ2-7; the match to TRBD2 covers 8 bases. This CDR3 has 15 residues. Per the germline V gene, CDR1 is PRHDT and CDR2 is FYEKMQ (reference sequence). Trimming took 0 bases from V and 7 from J; bases not matched to a gene: 8. The DNA for the CDR3 is TGTGCCAGCAGCTTAGGCCGAGCGGGAGTACGGGAGCAGTACTTC. It codes for CASSLGRAGVREQYF.

This clone has only one observation. V gene TRBV10-3 combines with J gene TRBJ2-1, with 7 bases that match TRBD1. Germline V lookup: CDR1 ENHRY, CDR2 SYGVKD. The CDR3 totals 12 residues. The ends lost 11 bases at V and 5 bases at J; junction bases unmatched: 6. The CDR3 DNA follows: TGTGCCGTACAGGGGTCAAACAATGAGCAGTTCTTC. This gives the protein CAVQGSNNEQFF.

This chain connects TRBV7-3 to TRBJ2-2, with 10 bases matching TRBD1. Per germline, CDR1 SGHTA and CDR2 FQGTGA. J gave up 6 bases and V 5 bases, and 12 bases lay outside the gene matches. The CDR3 runs 17 residues. CDR3 sequence reads: CASSPTADRGRAGELFF. Written as DNA, the CDR3 is TGTGCCAGCAGCCCCACAGCGGACAGGGGGAGGGCCGGGGAGCTGTTTTTT.

The chain recombines TRBV11-2 with TRBJ1-2; D may be TRBD1 (5 bases). This CDR3 spans 15 amino acids. Deletions cut 5 bases from V and 3 bases from J, with 16 bases between. Germline V gene data show CDR1 as SGHAT and CDR2 as FQNNGV. For the CDR3, the DNA is TGTGCCAGCAGCCCTACGCGGGGCGCTGACTATGGCTACACCTTC. Its translation: CASSPTRGADYGYTF.

The chain employs TRBV10-2 and TRBJ2-1; TRBD1 matches at 8 bases. Germline CDR1 and CDR2: WSHSY and SAAADI. Losses at the gene ends were 6 bases for V and 8 bases for J; bases not matched to a gene: 12. CDR3 length equals 15 residues. The CDR3 DNA sequence: TGCGCCAGCAGCGAGACAGGGGTGAGGGTTGATGAGCAGTTCTTC. Amino acid sequence: CASSETGVRVDEQFF.

Written as DNA, the CDR3 is TGCGCCAGCAGCTTAGGTTCTAGCGGGAGCACAGATACGCAGTATTTT. Its translation is CASSLGSSGSTDTQYF. The chain uses TRBV5-1 and TRBJ2-3; 8 nucleotides agree with TRBD2. Germline V gene data show CDR1 as SGHRS and CDR2 as YFSETQ. The CDR3 extends over 16 amino acids. Trimming at V came to 2 bases and at J to 0 bases, leaving 5 bases not matched to a gene.

This clone was detected only a few times. The rearrangement joins TRBV9 to TRBJ1-1, with D unclear. V lost 3 bases to trimming and J lost 4 bases, with 16 bases between them. Germline CDR1 SGDLS, CDR2 YYNGEE. The CDR3 loop spans 15 amino acids. The DNA for the CDR3 is TGTGCCAGCAGCGCCAATCGGGGAGCGGGCACTGAAGCTTTCTTT. Translation gives CASSANRGAGTEAFF.

The V gene is TRBV4-3, the J gene TRBJ1-1; D ambiguous. Trimming removed 6 bases from V and 1 base from J, with 6 bases in between. Germline values: CDR1 LGHNA, CDR2 YSLEER. This CDR3 has 12 residues. The CDR3, as DNA: TGCGCCAGCAGTCCGGGGAACACTGAAGCTTTCTTT. It is translated as CASSPGNTEAFF.